This passage covers 19 T cell receptor beta chains from one sample sequenced in a study of tumor and adjacent non-tumor tissue in lung cancer. RNA was extracted from bulk tissue without any cell sorting. TCRbeta libraries were built with three rounds of nested PCR, modified from ARM-PCR. TCRdb called the multiplex PCR reads again in MiXCR, with one record for every CDR3 protein. Here the sample spans tens of thousands of distinct CDR3 sequences, approximately 65% being singletons. Material for sequencing was lung tumor tissue. These receptors originate from a man aged 55 to 70 with non-small cell lung cancer.

This clonotype appeared a few times. The rearrangement links TRBV28 to TRBJ2-7, with D perhaps TRBD1 or TRBD2 (5 bases each). The CDR3 runs to 15 residues. Trimming cost V 5 bases and J 3 bases, with 17 bases left between them. Germline loops: CDR1 MDHEN, CDR2 SYDVKM. For the CDR3, the DNA is TGTGCCAGCAGTGCCTCCGGGACCGGTAACTACGAGCAGTACTTC. Protein sequence: CASSASGTGNYEQYF.

In this sample, this clonotype turned up once. The chain employs TRBV5-1 and TRBJ2-1; the D gene could be TRBD1 or TRBD2 (6 bases each). This CDR3 has 13 amino acids. Germline CDR1 reads SGHRS; CDR2 reads YFSETQ. V was shortened by 2 bases and J by 8 bases, with 11 bases between the two germline ends. CDR3 DNA sequence: TGCGCCAGCAGCTTTGGGGGGCTACATGAGCAGTTCTTC. Translation gives CASSFGGLHEQFF.

This clonotype has more than one count but fewer than ten. The gene calls are TRBV5-1 and TRBJ2-1; TRBD2 aligns across 7 bases. This CDR3 is 14 amino acids long. Looked up from germline, CDR1 is SGHRS and CDR2 is YFSETQ. With 8 bases clipped from V and 3 bases from J, the junction kept 8 bases outside the gene matches. In DNA, the CDR3 is TGCGCCAGAAACCGGGACTATGGCTACAATGAGCAGTTCTTC. Its translation is CARNRDYGYNEQFF.

A note on this clonotype: Without the conserved terminal phenylalanine or tryptophan, this CDR3 likely stems from a read error. The limits of the CDR3 on the DNA are not certain, so only TCRdb's listed CDR3 is given. The V gene is TRBV11-2, the J gene TRBJ1-2; the table assigns TRBD1, which was not confirmed against the DNA. The CDR3 contains 14 residues when both ends are counted. Germline V CDR1 and CDR2: SGHAT, FQNNGV. The CDR3 reads CASSASAGVGGNTL.

With regard to this clonotype: Compared with germline, one end of the junction differs, possibly owing to a read error. The rearrangement links TRBV12-3 or TRBV12-4 to TRBJ1-1, with D hard to call. This CDR3 has 12 residues. CDR3 sequence reads: CTSSSGWDQTFF. In nucleotides, the CDR3 is TGTACCAGCAGTTCCGGCTGGGATCAGACTTTCTTT.

The chain employs TRBV6-2 or TRBV6-3 and TRBJ2-7; tentatively, D is TRBD1 (5 bases). The CDR3 consists of 13 residues. Germline V gene sequence: CDR1 MNHEY, CDR2 SVGEGT. The CDR3 DNA reads as TGTGGCTCCCAGGGAACCCGATCATACGAGCAGTACTTC. Translated, it gives CGSQGTRSYEQYF.

Comments on this clonotype: One end of the junction is discordant with germline, which a read error may explain. The gene calls are TRBV12-3 or TRBV12-4 and TRBJ2-1; 9 bases fit TRBD2. CDR3 length: 15 amino acids. The CDR3 reads CASSHRLAAHNERFF. The CDR3, as DNA: TGTGCCAGCAGTCACCGACTAGCGGCTCACAATGAGCGGTTCTTC.

Notes on this clonotype: The CDR3 ends on some other residue instead of the conserved phenylalanine or tryptophan, so this is likely a read error. Because the CDR3's place on the DNA is in doubt, the DNA is left out and the CDR3 is given as listed by TCRdb. The V call is TRBV12-3 or TRBV12-4, the J call TRBJ2-7; the D call of TRBD1 is as the table states it, not checked on the DNA. Including both end residues, the CDR3 is 16 amino acids long. The CDR3 loop is CASSALPGTGTYEQHS.

As for this clonotype: One end of the junction varies from germline; a read error may be responsible. J is TRBJ1-5 and V is TRBV20-1, with a possible D match to TRBD1 (6 bases). This CDR3 has 14 residues. Germline V gives CDR1 DFQATT, CDR2 SNEGSKA (reference sequence). The CDR3 sequence: CGATWGGQNQPQHF. CDR3 in DNA: TGCGGTGCCACCTGGGGGGGACAAAATCAGCCCCAGCATTTT.

This clonotype has at least ten counts. This chain links TRBV4-2 with TRBJ2-3; 10 bases agree with TRBD2. The CDR3 is 15 amino acids. Germline assignment: CDR1 LGHNA and CDR2 YNFKEQ. Losses at the gene ends were 6 bases for V and 3 bases for J; bases not matched to a gene: 6. Here the CDR3 DNA reads TGTGCCAGCAGTATCAGCGGGGGGGGGACAGATACGCAGTATTTT. Translated, it gives CASSISGGGTDTQYF.

This clonotype was detected many times. This chain connects TRBV28 to TRBJ2-5; TRBD1 or TRBD2 may be the D gene (5 bases each). The CDR3 is 14 amino acids. Trimming pared 5 bases from V and 4 bases from J, leaving 14 bases between. Per germline, CDR1 MDHEN and CDR2 SYDVKM. The CDR3 DNA sequence: TGTGCCAGCAGTCACCCCTCGGGACGAGAGACCCAGTACTTC. This translates into CASSHPSGRETQYF. The variable domain in full, with the rest retrieved from reference TRBV28 and TRBJ2-5, is DVKVTQSSRYLVKRTGEKVFLECVQDMDHENMFWYRQDPGLGLRLIYFSYDVKMKEKGDIPEGYSVSREKKERFSLILESASTNQTSMYLCASSHPSGRETQYFGPGTRLLVL.

Of note for this clonotype: A much larger clone differs from this one at a single base, so this may be a read error. The DNA of the CDR3 is TGCGCCAGCAGCTCCCCAAGTCGAAACACCATATATTTT. This codes for CASSSPSRNTIYF. The chain combines TRBV5-1 with TRBJ1-3; the D is unclear. V lost 3 bases and J 5 bases, leaving 9 bases between the germline ends. The CDR3 has 13 amino acids. Per the germline V gene, CDR1 is SGHRS and CDR2 is YFSETQ. Complete variable domain (other parts from reference TRBV5-1 and TRBJ1-3): KAGVTQTPRYLIKTRGQQVTLSCSPISGHRSVSWYQQTPGQGLQFLFEYFSETQRNKGNFPGRFSGRQFSNSRSEMNVSTLELGDSALYLCASSSPSRNTIYFGEGSWLTVV.

On this clonotype: Since no conserved phenylalanine or tryptophan closes the CDR3, a read error is the likely cause. The V and J genes are TRBV11-3 and TRBJ2-1; 8 bases map to TRBD2. Germline CDR1 reads SGHNT; CDR2 reads YENEEA. Unmatched junction bases numbered 11, after V lost 5 bases and J lost 8 bases. This CDR3 has 15 residues. The CDR3 coding sequence is TGTGCCAGCAGCCACAGGACTAGCAGGAGCCATGAGCAGTTCCTC. It specifies CASSHRTSRSHEQFL.

About this clonotype itself: One end of the junction fails to match germline, which may point to a read error. V and J are TRBV4-1 and TRBJ2-5; 8 bases agree with TRBD2. CDR1 and CDR2 from the germline V gene are MGHRA and YSYEKL. CDR3 length: 16 amino acids. The CDR3 DNA sequence: TGCGCCAGCCGCCAATATCGGGGAGCGGGGGTAGAGACCCAGTACTTC. It specifies CASRQYRGAGVETQYF.

This clonotype was counted only a few times. This sequence may be a read error, since a much larger clone differs from it by one base. The chain couples TRBV12-3 or TRBV12-4 to TRBJ2-2; 9 bases are a match to TRBD1. This CDR3 is 14 amino acids long. The trim removed 3 bases at V and 10 bases at J, leaving 6 bases unmatched. The CDR3 loop is CASSFGQGIVELFF. The CDR3 DNA sequence: TGTGCCAGCAGTTTCGGACAGGGGATCGTGGAGCTGTTTTTT.

This clonotype was seen at least ten times. V and J are TRBV5-1 and TRBJ2-7; no reliable D call. The CDR3 has 11 residues. V gave up 7 bases and J gave up 6 bases, with 11 bases separating them. CDR1 is SGHRS, CDR2 YFSETQ, per germline. CDR3 amino acids: CASREGREQYF. CDR3 nucleotide sequence: TGCGCCAGCCGAGAAGGGCGCGAGCAGTACTTC.

CDR3 bases: TGTGCCAGCAGTCGAGTCACGAGGGGTAGTCAAGAGACCCAGTACTTC. Residues: CASSRVTRGSQETQYF. The rearrangement uses TRBV4-2 and TRBJ2-5, with D perhaps matching TRBD1 or TRBD2 (5 bases each). There are 16 residues in the CDR3. With 6 bases removed from V and 2 bases from J, the gap between germline ends came to 19 bases. Germline values: CDR1 LGHNA, CDR2 YNFKEQ.

This clonotype turned up a few times. The V gene is TRBV28, the J gene TRBJ1-6, with D possibly being TRBD1 (6 bases). The V end lost 6 bases, the J end lost 11 bases, and 20 bases lay between the germline ends. Germline values: CDR1 MDHEN, CDR2 SYDVKM. The CDR3 sequence is 15 residues long. CDR3 sequence (DNA): TGTGCCAGCAGATATTCGGGGGGCGAGAATACACCCCTCCACTTT. Translated, it gives CASRYSGGENTPLHF.

This clonotype appeared a single time. Germline and junction disagree at one end, which may indicate a read error. The gene calls are TRBV6-2 or TRBV6-3 and TRBJ1-2, with D possibly TRBD1 on 5 matching bases. Germline V lookup: CDR1 MNHEY, CDR2 SVGEGT. The CDR3 covers 13 residues. CDR3 DNA sequence: TGTGTCAGCGGTTCGACAGTAGTCTATGGCTACACCTTC. It specifies CVSGSTVVYGYTF.